This TCR beta chain emerged from a study of CD8+ T cells in alopecia areata (dated by TCRdb to the late 2010s). With regard to the full study: The treated patients took part in an open-label pilot trial in which moderate-to-severe alopecia areata was treated with oral tofacitinib at 5 to 10 mg twice daily. Tofacitinib was administered for 6 to 18 months, and 6 months of follow-up off drug were then conducted to assess delayed response and recurrence. For the treated patients, the SALT score, which quantifies what percentage of scalp surface area is affected, served as the measure of disease severity. In both human patients and the C3H/HeJ mouse model, the study applied high-throughput TCRbeta sequencing to look at T cell clonal expansion in alopecia areata. In humans, TCRbeta sequencing was performed on scalp tissue and on sorted CD4+ and CD8+ peripheral blood T cells from healthy controls and from patients with patchy or totalis/universalis alopecia areata. Patients on tofacitinib were biopsied at baseline and after 4 and 24 weeks of treatment, and several of the patients also had a later scalp biopsy. Scalp clonality was compared among normal scalp (n=4), patchy alopecia areata scalp (n=8), and alopecia totalis/universalis scalp (n=8). RNA was obtained with the PAXgene miRNA kit for fixed scalp, the miRNeasy kit for PBMCs, and the RNeasy kit for mouse skin. Amplification of TCRbeta CDR3 regions was done by immunoSEQ multiplex PCR using 35 Vbeta forward primers and 13 Jbeta reverse primers. Study-wide findings and limitations: Because the treated cohort was small and included a single nonresponder, larger studies are needed to assess links between baseline CD8+ expansion and response. Compared with mice, TCR sequences shared between patients were less clear, possibly partly because of HLA diversity across the patient population. Unlike mouse skin, where gammadelta T cells dominate, normal human skin contains resident alphabeta T cells that get sequenced too, which complicates analysis of the scalp TCR repertoire. Tofacitinib significantly decreased scalp clonality and the number of expanded CD8+ clones among the top 100 scalp clones. Compared with normal scalp, lesional scalp, particularly in alopecia totalis/universalis, had higher clonality and more expanded CD8+ clones, which suggests antigenic drive. Many expanded lesional clones persisted in scalp and blood during tofacitinib treatment, which may partly explain relapse after stopping treatment.

As regards this clone: Its binding antigen is unknown. Base-call qualities are not available, and no considerably larger clone is one nucleotide away.

Receptors were amplified or captured by the immunoSEQ multiplex PCR assay. For TCR sequencing, RNA was extracted from every sample and reverse transcribed into cDNA to serve as template. First-strand cDNA was synthesized using SuperScript III with a 2:1 mix of oligo-dT and random hexamers. A synthetic immune receptor repertoire was used to gauge amplification bias, and whatever bias remained was removed computationally. In the source study's methods: Raw reads were preprocessed for error removal, and CDR3 was defined according to IMGT conventions as running from the conserved cysteine to phenylalanine. Clonality was calculated as 1 minus Shannon entropy normalized by log2 of the number of productive unique TCRs. Scalp TCRbeta sequences were cross-referenced with sorted blood CD4 and CD8 repertoires so that the CD4 or CD8 identity of scalp clones could be inferred. The immuneACCESS repertoire file appears here via TCRdb, limited to in-frame rearrangements. These files lack a portion of the clones; in checked studies, under half of the deficit traces to unresolved V genes, and the cause of the others is not known. Clone size and V and J calls were adopted from that table, with D and trimming inferred from the DNA. The sample table lists approximately 280,000 clones, roughly 64% of them with a count of one. The ten largest clones add up to 1.8% of the sample.

The meaning of the sample's time point label: 24 weeks on oral tofacitinib. Per the publication, the treatment or condition label means: oral pan-JAK inhibitor, 5-10 mg twice daily. From alopecia areata patients, peripheral blood was collected along with lesional scalp punch biopsies. PBMCs were isolated by density centrifugation and stained for CD3, CD4 and CD8, and CD4+ and CD8+ T cells were sorted on a FACSAria. This sequence originates from a human donor with alopecia areata. The source was CD4+ T cells sorted from blood, collected at week 24, from a patient treated with tofacitinib.

This receptor has the CDR3 CALDRVDTEAFF. The nucleotide sequence is given as TGTGCCTTGGACAGGGTGGACACTGAAGCTTTCTTT. The V gene is TRBV30 and the J gene is TRBJ1-1, and 8 junction bases match TRBD1. The germline V gene (reference sequence) gives CDR1 as GTSNPN and CDR2 as SVGIG. Germline trimming amounts to 7 bases on V and 3 bases on J, with 4 as the count of junction bases outside the gene matches. Including cysteine and phenylalanine, the CDR3 has 12 amino acids. The entry retains the CDR3 DNA only, 36 bases that are in frame from base 1. Outside the CDR3, residues come from the reference TRBV30 and TRBJ1-1 proteins, so the full variable domain is: SQTIHQWPATLVQPVGSPLSLECTVEGTSNPNLYWYRQAAGRGLQLLFYSVGIGQISSEVPQNLSASRPQDRQFILSSKKLLLSDSGFYLCALDRVDTEAFFGQGTRLTVV.